The clone carrying this T cell receptor (beta chain) was detected only once. This sample stems from a study of blood T cell repertoires in COVID-19. V was clipped by 4 bases and J by 0 bases; unmatched bases: 2. Germline V gene lookup returns CDR1 MDHEN and CDR2 SYDVKM. There are 15 residues in the CDR3. Clones were read by immunoSEQ multiplex PCR, and TCRdb kept only the in-frame ones, dropping some. The data hold approximately 180,000 clones, with around 85% observed a single time. The sample taken for sequencing was peripheral blood. The receptor was isolated from a man in his 60s with acute or convalescent COVID-19. This rearrangement joins TRBV28 to TRBJ2-2, with TRBD1 matching over 7 bases. DNA of the CDR3: TGTGCCAGCAGTTGGGACAGCGCGAACACCGGGGAGCTGTTTTTT. Its protein is CASSWDSANTGELFF.